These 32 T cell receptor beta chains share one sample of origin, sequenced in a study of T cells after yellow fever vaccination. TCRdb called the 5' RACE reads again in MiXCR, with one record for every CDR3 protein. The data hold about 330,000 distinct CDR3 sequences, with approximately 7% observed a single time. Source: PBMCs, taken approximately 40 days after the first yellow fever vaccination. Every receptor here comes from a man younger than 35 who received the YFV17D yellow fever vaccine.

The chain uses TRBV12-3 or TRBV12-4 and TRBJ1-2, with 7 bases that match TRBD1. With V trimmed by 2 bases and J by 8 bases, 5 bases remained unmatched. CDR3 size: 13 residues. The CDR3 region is CASSLLTGQGYTF. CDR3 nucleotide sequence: TGTGCCAGCAGTTTACTGACAGGGCAGGGCTACACCTTC.

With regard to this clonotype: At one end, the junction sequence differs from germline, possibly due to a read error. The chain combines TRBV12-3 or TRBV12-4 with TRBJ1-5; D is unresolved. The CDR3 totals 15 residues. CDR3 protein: CASRDGTTSNHPQHF. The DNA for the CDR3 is TGTGCCAGCAGGGACGGAACAACTAGCAATCACCCCCAGCATTTT.

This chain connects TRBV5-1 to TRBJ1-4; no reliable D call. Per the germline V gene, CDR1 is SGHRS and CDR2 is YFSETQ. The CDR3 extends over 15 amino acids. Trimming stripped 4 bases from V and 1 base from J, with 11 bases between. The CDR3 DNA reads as TGCGCCAGCAGCCTAAACGCTCAAACTAATGAAAAACTGTTTTTT. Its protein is CASSLNAQTNEKLFF.

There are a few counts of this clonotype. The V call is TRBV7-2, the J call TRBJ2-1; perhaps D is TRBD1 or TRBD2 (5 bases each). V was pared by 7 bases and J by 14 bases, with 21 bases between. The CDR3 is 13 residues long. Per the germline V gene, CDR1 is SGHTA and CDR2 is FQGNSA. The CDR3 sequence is CASNNLRDRGEFF. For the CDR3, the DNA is TGTGCCAGCAACAATCTTAGGGACCGTGGGGAGTTCTTC.

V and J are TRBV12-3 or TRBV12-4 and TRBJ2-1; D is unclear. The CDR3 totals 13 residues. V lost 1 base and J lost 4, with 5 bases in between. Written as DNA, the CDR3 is TGTGCCAGCAGTTTAGTCGATTACAATGAGCAGTTCTTC. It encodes CASSLVDYNEQFF.

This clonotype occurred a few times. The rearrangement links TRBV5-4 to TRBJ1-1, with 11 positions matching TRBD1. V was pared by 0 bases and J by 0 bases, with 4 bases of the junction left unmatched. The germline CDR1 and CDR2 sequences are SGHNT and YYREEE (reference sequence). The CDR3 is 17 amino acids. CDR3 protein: CASSLEGQGDMNTEAFF. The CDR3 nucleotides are TGTGCCAGCAGCTTGGAGGGACAGGGGGATATGAACACTGAAGCTTTCTTT.

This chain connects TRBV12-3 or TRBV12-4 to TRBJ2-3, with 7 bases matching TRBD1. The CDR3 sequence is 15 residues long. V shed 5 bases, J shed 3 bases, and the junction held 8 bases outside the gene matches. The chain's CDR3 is CASSTQGIWTDTQYF. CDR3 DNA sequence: TGTGCCAGCAGTACACAGGGGATTTGGACAGATACGCAGTATTTT.

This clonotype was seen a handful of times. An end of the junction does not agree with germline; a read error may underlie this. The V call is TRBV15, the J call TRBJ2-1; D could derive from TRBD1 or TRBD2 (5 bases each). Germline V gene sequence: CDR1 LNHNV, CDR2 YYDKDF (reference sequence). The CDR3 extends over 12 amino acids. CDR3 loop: CATRDVGTSPIF. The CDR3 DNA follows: TGTGCCACCAGGGACGTCGGGACGTCCCCTATCTTC.

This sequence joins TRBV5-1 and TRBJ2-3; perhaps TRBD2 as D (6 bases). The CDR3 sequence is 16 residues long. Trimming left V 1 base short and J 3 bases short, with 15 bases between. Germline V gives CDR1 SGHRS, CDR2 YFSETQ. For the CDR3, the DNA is TGCGCCAGCAGCTTGATCGCGGGACCAGGGACAGATACGCAGTATTTT. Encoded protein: CASSLIAGPGTDTQYF.

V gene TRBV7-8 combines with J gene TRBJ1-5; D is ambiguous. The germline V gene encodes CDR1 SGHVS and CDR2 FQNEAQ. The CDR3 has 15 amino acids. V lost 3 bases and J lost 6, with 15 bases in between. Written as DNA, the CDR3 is TGTGCCAGCAGCTTCCGATCGGGGTGGGGTCAGCCCCAGCATTTT. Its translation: CASSFRSGWGQPQHF.

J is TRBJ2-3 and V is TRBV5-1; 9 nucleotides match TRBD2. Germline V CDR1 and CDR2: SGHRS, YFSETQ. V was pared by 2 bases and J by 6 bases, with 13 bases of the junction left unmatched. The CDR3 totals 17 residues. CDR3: CASSFKSSGGQTDTQYF. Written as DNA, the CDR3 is TGCGCCAGCAGCTTTAAATCAAGCGGGGGGCAGACCGATACGCAGTATTTT.

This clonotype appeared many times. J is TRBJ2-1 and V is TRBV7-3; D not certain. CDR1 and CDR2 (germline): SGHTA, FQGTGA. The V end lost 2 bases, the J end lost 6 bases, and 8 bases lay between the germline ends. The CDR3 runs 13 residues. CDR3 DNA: TGTGCCAGCAGCTTAGGGCTGCTCAATGAGCAGTTCTTC. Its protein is CASSLGLLNEQFF.

CDR3 residues: CTFSLAPGGAVSGNTIYF. The CDR3 region has the DNA TGTACCTTCAGTTTAGCGCCTGGGGGCGCGGTTTCTGGAAACACCATATATTTT. The chain uses TRBV12-3 or TRBV12-4 and TRBJ1-3; D possibly corresponds to TRBD1 (6 bases). The CDR3 is made up of 18 amino acids.

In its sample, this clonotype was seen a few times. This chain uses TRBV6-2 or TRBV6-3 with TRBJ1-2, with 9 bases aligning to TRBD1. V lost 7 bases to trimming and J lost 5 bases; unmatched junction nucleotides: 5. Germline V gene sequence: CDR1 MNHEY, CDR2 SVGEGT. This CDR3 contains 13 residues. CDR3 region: CASTDRGGYGYTF. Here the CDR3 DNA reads TGTGCCAGCACGGACAGGGGCGGTTATGGCTACACCTTC.

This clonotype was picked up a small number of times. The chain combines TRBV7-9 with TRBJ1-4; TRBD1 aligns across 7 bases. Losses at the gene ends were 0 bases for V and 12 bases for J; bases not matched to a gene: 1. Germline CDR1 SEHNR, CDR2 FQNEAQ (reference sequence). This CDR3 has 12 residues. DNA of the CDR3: TGTGCCAGCAGCTTAGCGCAGGGGGAACTGTTTTTT. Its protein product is CASSLAQGELFF.

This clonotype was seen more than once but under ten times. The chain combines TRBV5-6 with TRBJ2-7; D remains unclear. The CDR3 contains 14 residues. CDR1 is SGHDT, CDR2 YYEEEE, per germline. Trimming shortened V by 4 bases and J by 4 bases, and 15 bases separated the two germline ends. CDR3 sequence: CASSAGISFYEQYV. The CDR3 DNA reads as TGTGCCAGCAGCGCTGGGATTTCATTTTACGAGCAGTACGTC.

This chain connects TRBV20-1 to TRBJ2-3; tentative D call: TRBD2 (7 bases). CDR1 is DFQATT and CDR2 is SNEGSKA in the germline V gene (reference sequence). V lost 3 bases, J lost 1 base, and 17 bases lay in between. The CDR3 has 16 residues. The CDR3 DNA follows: TGCAGTGCTAGGGGGGGGCTAGCAGTTGGCACAGATACGCAGTATTTT. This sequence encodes CSARGGLAVGTDTQYF.

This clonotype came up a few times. DNA of the CDR3: TGTGCCAGCAGCGGACGTTGGGGGGGTGAGGTTGGCTACACCTTC. Translating gives CASSGRWGGEVGYTF. This chain connects TRBV5-4 to TRBJ1-2, with a weak D call TRBD1 (5 bases). V was trimmed by 4 bases and J by 7 bases, leaving 20 bases between them. Germline values: CDR1 SGHNT, CDR2 YYREEE (reference sequence). The CDR3 extends over 15 amino acids.

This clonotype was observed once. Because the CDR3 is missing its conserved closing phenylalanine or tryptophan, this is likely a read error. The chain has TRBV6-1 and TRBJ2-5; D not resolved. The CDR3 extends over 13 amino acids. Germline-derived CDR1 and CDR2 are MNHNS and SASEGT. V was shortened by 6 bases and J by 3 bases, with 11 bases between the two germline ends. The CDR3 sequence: CASSHRAEETQYS. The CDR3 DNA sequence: TGTGCCAGCAGCCACAGAGCCGAAGAGACCCAGTACTCC.

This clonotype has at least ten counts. CDR3 protein: CASSLEGDNQPQHF. The CDR3 region has the DNA TGTGCCAGCAGTTTGGAGGGAGATAATCAGCCCCAGCATTTT. The rearrangement links TRBV12-3 or TRBV12-4 to TRBJ1-5; D gene uncertain. Between the trimmed V and J ends, which lost 3 bases and 4 bases, there was a span of 10 bases. The CDR3 covers 14 residues.

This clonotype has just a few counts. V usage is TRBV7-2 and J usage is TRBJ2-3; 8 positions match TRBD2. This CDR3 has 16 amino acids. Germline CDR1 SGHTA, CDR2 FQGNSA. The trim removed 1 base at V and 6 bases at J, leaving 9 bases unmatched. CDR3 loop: CASSLGGLGEGDTQYF. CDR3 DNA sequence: TGTGCCAGCAGCTTAGGGGGACTAGGGGAGGGCGATACGCAGTATTTT.

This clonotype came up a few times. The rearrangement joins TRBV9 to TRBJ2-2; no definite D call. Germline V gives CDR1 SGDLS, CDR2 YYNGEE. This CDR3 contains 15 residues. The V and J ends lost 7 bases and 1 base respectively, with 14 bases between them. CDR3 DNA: TGTGCCAGCCGCGACGGCCGCAAGAACACCGGGGAGCTGTTTTTT. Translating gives CASRDGRKNTGELFF.

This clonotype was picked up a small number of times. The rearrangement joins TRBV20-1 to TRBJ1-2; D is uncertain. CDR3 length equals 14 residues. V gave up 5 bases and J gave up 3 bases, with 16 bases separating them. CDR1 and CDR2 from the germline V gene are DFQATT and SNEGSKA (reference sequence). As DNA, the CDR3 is TGCAGTGCTCGCTGGAGGTTAAGTCACTATGGCTACACCTTC. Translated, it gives CSARWRLSHYGYTF.

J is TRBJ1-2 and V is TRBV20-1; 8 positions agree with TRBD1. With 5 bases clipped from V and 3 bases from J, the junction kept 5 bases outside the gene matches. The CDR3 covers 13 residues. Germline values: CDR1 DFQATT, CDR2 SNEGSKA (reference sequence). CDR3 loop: CSASTDRDYGYTF. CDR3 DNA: TGCAGTGCTTCCACGGACAGGGACTATGGCTACACCTTC.

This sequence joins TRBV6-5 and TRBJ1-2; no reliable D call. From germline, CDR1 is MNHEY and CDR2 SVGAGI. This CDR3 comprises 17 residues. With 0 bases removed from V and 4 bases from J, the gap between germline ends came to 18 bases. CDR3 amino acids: CASSYSPPGPWAYGYTF. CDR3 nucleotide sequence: TGTGCCAGCAGTTACTCCCCGCCCGGGCCCTGGGCCTATGGCTACACCTTC.

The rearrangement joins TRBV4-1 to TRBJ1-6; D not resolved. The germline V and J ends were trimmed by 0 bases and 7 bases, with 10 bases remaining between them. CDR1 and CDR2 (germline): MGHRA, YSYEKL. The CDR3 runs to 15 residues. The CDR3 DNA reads TGCGCCAGCAGCCAAGAGCCGGGCGGGAATTCACCCCTCCACTTT. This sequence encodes CASSQEPGGNSPLHF.

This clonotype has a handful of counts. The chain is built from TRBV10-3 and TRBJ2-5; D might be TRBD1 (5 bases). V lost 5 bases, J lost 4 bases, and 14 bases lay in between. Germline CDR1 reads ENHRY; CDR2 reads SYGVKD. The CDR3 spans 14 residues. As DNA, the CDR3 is TGTGCCATCAGTTCAACTGGGGCACGAGAGACCCAGTACTTC. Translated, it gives CAISSTGARETQYF.

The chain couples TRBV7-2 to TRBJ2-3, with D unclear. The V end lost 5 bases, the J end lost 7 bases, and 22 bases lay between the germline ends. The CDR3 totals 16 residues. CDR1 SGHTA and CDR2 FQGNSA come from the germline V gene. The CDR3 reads CASSPRVLNLGNTQYF. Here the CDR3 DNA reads TGTGCCAGCAGCCCCCGGGTCCTTAACCTTGGGAATACGCAGTATTTT.

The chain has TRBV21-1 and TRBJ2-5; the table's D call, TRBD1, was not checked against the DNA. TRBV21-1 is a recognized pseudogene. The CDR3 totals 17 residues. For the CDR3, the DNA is TGTGCCAGCAGCCTGAGGGACGGGAAAGGGCTATGGGAGACCCAGTACTTC. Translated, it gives CASSLRDGKGLWETQYF.

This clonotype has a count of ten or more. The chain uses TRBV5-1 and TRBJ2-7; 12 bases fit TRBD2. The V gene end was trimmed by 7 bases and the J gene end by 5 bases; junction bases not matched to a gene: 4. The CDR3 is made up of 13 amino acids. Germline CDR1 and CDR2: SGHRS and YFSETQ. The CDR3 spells CASQLAGGNEQYF. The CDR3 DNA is TGCGCCAGCCAACTAGCGGGGGGCAACGAGCAGTACTTC.

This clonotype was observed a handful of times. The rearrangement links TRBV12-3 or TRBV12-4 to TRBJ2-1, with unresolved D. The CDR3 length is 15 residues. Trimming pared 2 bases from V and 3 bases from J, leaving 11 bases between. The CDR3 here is CASSLSPNNYNEQFF. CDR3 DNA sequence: TGTGCCAGCAGTTTATCCCCAAATAACTACAATGAGCAGTTCTTC.

CDR3 loop: CASSSVTGAGIQYF. In DNA, the CDR3 is TGTGCCAGCAGCTCAGTGACAGGGGCAGGCATTCAGTACTTC. V is TRBV11-2 and J is TRBJ2-4; 8 bases agree with TRBD1. Losses at the gene ends were 4 bases for V and 9 bases for J; bases not matched to a gene: 8. Germline CDR1 reads SGHAT; CDR2 reads FQNNGV. The CDR3 is 14 residues long.